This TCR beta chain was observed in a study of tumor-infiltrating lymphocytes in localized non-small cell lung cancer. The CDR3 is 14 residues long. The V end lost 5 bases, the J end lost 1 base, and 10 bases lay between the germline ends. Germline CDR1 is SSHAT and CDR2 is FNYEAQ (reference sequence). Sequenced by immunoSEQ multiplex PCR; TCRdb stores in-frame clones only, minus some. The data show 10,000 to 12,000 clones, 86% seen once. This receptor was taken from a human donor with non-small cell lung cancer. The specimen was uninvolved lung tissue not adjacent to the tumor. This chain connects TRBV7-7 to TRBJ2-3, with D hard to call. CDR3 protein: CASSPSGGTDTQYF. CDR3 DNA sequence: TGTGCCAGCAGCCCGAGTGGAGGCACAGATACGCAGTATTTT.